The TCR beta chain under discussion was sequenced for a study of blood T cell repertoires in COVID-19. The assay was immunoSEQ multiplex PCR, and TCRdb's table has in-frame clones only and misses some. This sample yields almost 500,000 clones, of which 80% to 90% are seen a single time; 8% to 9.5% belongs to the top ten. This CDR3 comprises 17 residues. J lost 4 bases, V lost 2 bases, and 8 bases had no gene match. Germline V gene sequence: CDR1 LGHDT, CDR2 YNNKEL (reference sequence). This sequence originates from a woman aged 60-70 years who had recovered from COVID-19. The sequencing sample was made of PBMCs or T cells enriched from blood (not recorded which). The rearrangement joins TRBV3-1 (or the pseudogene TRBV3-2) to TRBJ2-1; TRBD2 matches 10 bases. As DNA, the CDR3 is TGTGCCAGCAGCCAACTCTCCATAGCGGGGGGTTACAATGAGCAGTTCTTC. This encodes CASSQLSIAGGYNEQFF.